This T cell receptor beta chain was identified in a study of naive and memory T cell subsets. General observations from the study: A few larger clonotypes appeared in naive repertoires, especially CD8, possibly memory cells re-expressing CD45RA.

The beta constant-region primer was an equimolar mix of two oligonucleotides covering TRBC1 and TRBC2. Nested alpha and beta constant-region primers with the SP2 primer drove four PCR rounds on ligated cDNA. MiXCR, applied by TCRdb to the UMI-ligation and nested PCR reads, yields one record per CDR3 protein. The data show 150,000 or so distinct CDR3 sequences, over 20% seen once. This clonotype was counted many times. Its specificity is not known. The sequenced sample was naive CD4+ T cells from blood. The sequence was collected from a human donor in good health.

The CDR3 protein is CSVGHLAGRSDTQYF. Here the CDR3 DNA reads TGCAGCGTTGGTCACCTAGCGGGACGGTCAGATACGCAGTATTTT. V usage is TRBV29-1 and J usage is TRBJ2-3; TRBD2 matches 9 bases. The CDR3 is 15 amino acids. Germline V gene lookup returns CDR1 SQVTM and CDR2 ANQGSEA. J was trimmed by 4 bases and V by 4 bases; bases with no gene match: 9.